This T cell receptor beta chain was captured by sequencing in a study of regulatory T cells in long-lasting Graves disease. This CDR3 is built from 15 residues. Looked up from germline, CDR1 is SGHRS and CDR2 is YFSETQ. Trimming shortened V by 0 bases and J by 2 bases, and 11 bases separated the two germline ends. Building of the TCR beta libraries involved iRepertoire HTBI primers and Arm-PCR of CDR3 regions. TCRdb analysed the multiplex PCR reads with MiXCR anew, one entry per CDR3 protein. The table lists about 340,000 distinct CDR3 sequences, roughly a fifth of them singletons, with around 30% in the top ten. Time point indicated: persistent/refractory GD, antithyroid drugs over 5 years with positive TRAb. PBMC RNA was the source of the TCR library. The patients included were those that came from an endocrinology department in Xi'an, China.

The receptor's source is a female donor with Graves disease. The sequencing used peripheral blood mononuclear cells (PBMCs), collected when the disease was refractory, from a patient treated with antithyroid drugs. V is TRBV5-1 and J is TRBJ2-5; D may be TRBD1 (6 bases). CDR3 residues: CASSLGTALQETQYF. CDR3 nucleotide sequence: TGCGCCAGCAGCTTGGGGACAGCTCTACAAGAGACCCAGTACTTC. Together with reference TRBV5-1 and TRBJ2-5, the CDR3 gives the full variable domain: KAGVTQTPRYLIKTRGQQVTLSCSPISGHRSVSWYQQTPGQGLQFLFEYFSETQRNKGNFPGRFSGRQFSNSRSEMNVSTLELGDSALYLCASSLGTALQETQYFGPGTRLLVL.